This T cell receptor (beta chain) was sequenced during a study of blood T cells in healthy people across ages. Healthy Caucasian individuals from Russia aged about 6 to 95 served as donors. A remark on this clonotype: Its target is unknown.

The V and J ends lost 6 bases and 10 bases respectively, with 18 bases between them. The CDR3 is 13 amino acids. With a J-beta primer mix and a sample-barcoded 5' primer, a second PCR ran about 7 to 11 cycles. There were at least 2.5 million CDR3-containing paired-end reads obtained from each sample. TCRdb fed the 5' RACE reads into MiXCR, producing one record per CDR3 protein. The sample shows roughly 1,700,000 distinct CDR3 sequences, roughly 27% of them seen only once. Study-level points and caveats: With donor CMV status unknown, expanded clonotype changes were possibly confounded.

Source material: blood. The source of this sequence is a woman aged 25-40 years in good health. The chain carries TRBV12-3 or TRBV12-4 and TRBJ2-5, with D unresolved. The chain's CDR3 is CASSYGPGRDQYF. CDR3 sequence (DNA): TGTGCCAGCAGCTATGGACCGGGCAGAGACCAGTACTTC.